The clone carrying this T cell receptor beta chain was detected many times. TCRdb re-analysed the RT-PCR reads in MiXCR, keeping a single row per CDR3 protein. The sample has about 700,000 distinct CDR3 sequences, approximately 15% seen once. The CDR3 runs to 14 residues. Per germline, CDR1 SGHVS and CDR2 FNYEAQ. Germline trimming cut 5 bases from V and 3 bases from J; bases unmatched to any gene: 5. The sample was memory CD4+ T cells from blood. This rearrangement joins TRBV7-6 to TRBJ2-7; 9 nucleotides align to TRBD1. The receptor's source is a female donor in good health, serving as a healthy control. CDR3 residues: CASSISGQGYEQYF. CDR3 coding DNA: TGTGCCAGCAGCATATCGGGACAGGGCTACGAGCAGTACTTC.